The clone carrying this T cell receptor beta chain has a handful of counts. Its specificity is not known. Constant-segment primers and 5'RACE yielded cDNA libraries for TCR alpha and TCR beta, each carrying sample barcodes and UMIs. TCRdb recomputed calls from the 5' RACE reads with MiXCR, one row per CDR3 protein. The repertoire holds 190,000 or so distinct CDR3 sequences, with roughly 23% as singletons. The data stem from a study of T-cell memory formation after mild COVID-19. Overall study results and limits: The main location of contracting CD4+ clones was CM and EM, and that of contracting CD8+ clones was EMRA.

V shed 7 bases, J shed 10 bases, and the junction held 10 bases outside the gene matches. The CDR3 totals 14 residues. The origin of this receptor is an adult woman who had mild COVID-19 (a few samples of this study predate the infection). Cell type and time point are not known. The rearrangement joins TRBV12-3 or TRBV12-4 to TRBJ1-4; TRBD1 matches 9 bases. Sequencing was done on a sample of PBMCs or a T cell subset sorted from them (not recorded which). Written as DNA, the CDR3 is TGTGCCAGCACGAACCGGGACAGGGTTACAAAACTGTTTTTT. It encodes CASTNRDRVTKLFF.